The source of this TCR beta chain is a study of T cell changes during pregnancy in multiple sclerosis. Sequencing used immunoSEQ multiplex PCR; TCRdb keeps in-frame clones, though not all of them. The sample gives approximately 34,000 clones, roughly nine tenths of which show up once; roughly 0.44% is in the top ten. The sequence derives from a female donor with multiple sclerosis, enrolled in a pregnancy study. The input for sequencing was CD4+ T cells from peripheral blood mononuclear cells, taken after pregnancy.

The CDR3 DNA is TGTGCCAGCAGCCAACAGGGGGCGCGGACTGAAGCTTTCTTT. This codes for CASSQQGARTEAFF. The V gene is TRBV6-6, the J gene TRBJ1-1; the match to TRBD1 covers 9 bases. CDR1 is MNHNY and CDR2 is SVGAGI in the germline V gene (reference sequence). The CDR3 contains 14 residues. V lost 6 bases, J lost 5 bases, and 7 bases stayed unmatched.